A selection of T cell receptor beta chains follows, all from one sample in a study of T cell changes during pregnancy in multiple sclerosis. Some clones are missing from TCRdb's copy, which holds only in-frame ones; the method was immunoSEQ multiplex PCR. The sample has approximately 70,000 clones; approximately 90% are singletons. This material consisted of peripheral blood, taken in the second trimester of pregnancy. These receptors originate from a female donor in good health, enrolled as a control in a pregnancy study. Both conserved end residues are trimmed from each CDR3. For some rows the clone size is stated as once, few or many, or as a class when expanded; others skip it.

. | TRBV5-4 | ASSRGQGGVWDGYT
. | TRBV28 | ASSSRGYEQY
. | TRBV12-5 | ASGLTGSTGELF
. | TRBV28 | ASSLNGGETDTQY
. | TRBV11-2 | ASSPDLQGTQH
. | TRBV27 | ASRTLATSYNEQF
. | TRBV5-4 | ASSLGQSTDTQY
. | TRBV7-3 | ASSSGGAGANVLT
. | TRBV28 | ASSLADSYYGYT
. | TRBV28 | ASGTGGQETQY
. | TRBV12-5 | ASGLLAGGETQY
. | TRBV7-3 | ASSPFGGAAGWGTQY
. | TRBV5-5 | ASSFGAVGGETQY
. | TRBV7-9 | ASSPGLAGETQY
. | TRBV7-8 | ASSLFTGTRTNYGYT
. | TRBV11-3 | ASSLRTGLAIDEQY
. | TRBV2 | ASSPRRSGAF
. | TRBV18 | ASSPGQDSPLH
once | TRBV4-1 | ASSQVRTGANYGYT
. | TRBV30 | AWSVREADTQY
once | TRBV27 | ASSLLGGSSYEQY
. | TRBV11-3 | ASSSGLAGRSYNEQF
. | TRBV10-3 | AISEVGVDYGYT
once | TRBV7-2 | ASSLSDRGGEQY
. | TRBV7-2 | ASSLDSGVTEAF
. | TRBV25-1 | ASSVPGRGLFGADTQY
once | TRBV28 | ASRSISYEQY
. | TRBV27 | ASSLVGGNTEAF
. | TRBV6-4 | ASSDSGGGYNEQF
. | TRBV19 | ASSTGTSGNNEQF
. | TRBV9 | ASSVVGTGGSTIY
once | TRBV6-5 | ASRGGESEKLF
. | TRBV9 | ASSVGGETQY
. | TRBV5-1 | ASSLVPSESTDTQY
. | TRBV27 | ASSLYFRGGNQPQH
. | TRBV18 | ASSHRTNYEQY
. | TRBV7-9 | ASSLVVNTEAF
. | TRBV4-3 | ASSQGLAGTYEQY
once | TRBV7-9 | ASSLDFQPQH
. | TRBV5-1 | ASSPGVRGQETQY
. | TRBV19 | ASSIAGREADTQY
. | TRBV5-1 | ASSLFWRNEQY